This record looks at one T cell receptor beta chain sequence and its context. The data belong to a study of blood T cell repertoires in COVID-19. The repertoire was sequenced with immunoSEQ multiplex PCR; TCRdb's copy has only in-frame clones and lacks some. Here the sample spans some 100,000 clones, about 92% being singletons. V shed 1 base and J shed 4 bases, with 10 bases lying between them. Looked up from germline, CDR1 is SGHTA and CDR2 is FQGNSA. CDR3 length: 14 amino acids. The clonotype originates from a man in his fifties or sixties with active COVID-19. The sequenced material came from peripheral blood. V is TRBV7-2 and J is TRBJ1-1; D is unresolved. CDR3 DNA: TGTGCCAGCAGCTTAGATCCTTTGTCCACTGAAGCTTTCTTT. Protein product: CASSLDPLSTEAFF.